These 8 T cell receptor beta chains originate from one sample sequenced in a study of OX40 agonist ivuxolimab in advanced cancers. The library was built by means of the immunoSEQ multiplex PCR assay. TCRdb retrieved this table from immuneACCESS and kept in-frame rearrangements only. Not all clones are present; in checked studies, unresolved V genes account for under half, and no reason is known for the remainder. The sample table records 45,000 to 70,000 clones; approximately 90% of these occur just once. The ten top clones hold about 1.4% of the sample. The sample here was CD4+ or CD8+ T cells sorted from blood, taken in a trial of the OX40 agonist ivuxolimab. The receptors originated from an adult with an advanced solid tumor such as melanoma, head and neck, liver or kidney cancer.

The rearrangement uses TRBV14 and TRBJ2-5; 7 positions match TRBD2. CDR1 is SGHDN, CDR2 FVKESK, per germline. V dropped 0 bases and J dropped 3; count of bases not matched to a gene: 7. This CDR3 is built from 16 residues. The CDR3 loop reads CASSQEDRAGEETQYF. CDR3 sequence (DNA): TGTGCCAGCAGCCAAGAAGACCGCGCGGGGGAAGAGACCCAGTACTTC.

The chain is built from TRBV7-9 and TRBJ2-5, with TRBD2 as a possible D gene (5 bases). Germline V gene data show CDR1 as SEHNR and CDR2 as FQNEAQ (reference sequence). V was shortened by 2 bases and J by 1 base, with 14 bases between the two germline ends. The CDR3 covers 16 residues. The CDR3 sequence: CASSLLRAEPQETQYF. The CDR3 nucleotides are TGTGCCAGCAGCTTACTGAGGGCGGAACCCCAAGAGACCCAGTACTTC.

The V and J genes are TRBV7-3 and TRBJ2-7, with D perhaps TRBD1 (6 bases). Trimming pared 5 bases from V and 1 base from J, leaving 15 bases between. The CDR3 length is 15 residues. The V gene's germline CDR1 is SGHTA and CDR2 FQGTGA. The CDR3 loop is CASSLQGWESYEQYF. CDR3 nucleotides: TGTGCCAGCAGCCTACAGGGTTGGGAGTCCTACGAGCAGTACTTC.

The rearrangement uses TRBV19 and TRBJ2-6; 9 bases are a match to TRBD1. Germline V gene sequence: CDR1 LNHDA, CDR2 SQIVND (reference sequence). The CDR3 has 17 residues. Germline trimming cut 5 bases from V and 2 bases from J; bases unmatched to any gene: 7. The CDR3 protein is CASSPGTGTAGANVLTF. CDR3 nucleotide sequence: TGTGCCAGTAGTCCAGGGACAGGGACAGCTGGGGCCAACGTCCTGACTTTC.

The chain has TRBV5-4 and TRBJ2-1; 8 positions match TRBD2. The CDR3 is made up of 16 amino acids. Germline V lookup: CDR1 SGHNT, CDR2 YYREEE (reference sequence). V was clipped by 9 bases and J by 3 bases; unmatched bases: 14. The CDR3: CATQPGRGANYNEQFF. CDR3 nucleotide sequence: TGTGCCACCCAACCCGGGCGGGGGGCGAACTACAATGAGCAGTTCTTC.

V gene TRBV5-1 combines with J gene TRBJ1-4; a weak D match, TRBD1 (6 bases). This CDR3 is built from 14 residues. Deletions cut 6 bases from V and 7 bases from J, with 16 bases between. Germline CDR1 is SGHRS and CDR2 is YFSETQ. This CDR3 reads CASKTGGGSEKLFF. In nucleotides, the CDR3 is TGCGCCAGCAAAACCGGCGGGGGCAGTGAAAAACTGTTTTTT. The complete variable domain, with remaining parts taken from reference TRBV5-1 and TRBJ1-4, reads KAGVTQTPRYLIKTRGQQVTLSCSPISGHRSVSWYQQTPGQGLQFLFEYFSETQRNKGNFPGRFSGRQFSNSRSEMNVSTLELGDSALYLCASKTGGGSEKLFFGSGTQLSVL.

The chain links TRBV29-1 to TRBJ1-1, with D maybe TRBD1 (5 bases). V lost 7 bases and J lost 5, with 17 bases in between. This CDR3 is 13 amino acids long. From germline, CDR1 is SQVTM and CDR2 ANQGSEA. The CDR3 nucleotides are TGCAGCGACATCGACACTTGGGGGACTGAAGCTTTCTTT. Amino acid sequence: CSDIDTWGTEAFF.

This clone showed up just a few times. The V gene is TRBV5-4, the J gene TRBJ1-2, with D perhaps TRBD1 (6 bases). Per germline, CDR1 SGHNT and CDR2 YYREEE (reference sequence). Trimming pared 4 bases from V and 7 bases from J, leaving 14 bases between. The CDR3 sequence is 13 residues long. The CDR3 here is CASSPRGIGGYTF. In DNA, the CDR3 is TGTGCCAGCAGCCCCAGGGGTATTGGTGGCTACACCTTC.